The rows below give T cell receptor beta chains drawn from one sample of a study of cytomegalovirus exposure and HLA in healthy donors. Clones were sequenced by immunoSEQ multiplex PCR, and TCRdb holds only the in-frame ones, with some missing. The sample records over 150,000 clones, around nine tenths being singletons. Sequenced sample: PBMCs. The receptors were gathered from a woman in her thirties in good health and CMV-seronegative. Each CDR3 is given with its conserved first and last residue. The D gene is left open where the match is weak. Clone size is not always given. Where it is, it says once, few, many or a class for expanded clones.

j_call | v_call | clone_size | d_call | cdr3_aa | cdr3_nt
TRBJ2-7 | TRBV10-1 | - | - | CASSDNGGHQYEQYF | TGCGCCAGCAGTGATAATGGGGGACACCAGTACGAGCAGTACTTC
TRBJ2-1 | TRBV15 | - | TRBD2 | CATSRDRGGEPYNEQFF | TGTGCCACCAGCAGAGATCGGGGGGGCGAACCTTACAATGAGCAGTTCTTC
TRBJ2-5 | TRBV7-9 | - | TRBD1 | CASSFRGQVQETQYF | TGTGCCAGCAGCTTTAGAGGACAGGTCCAAGAGACCCAGTACTTC
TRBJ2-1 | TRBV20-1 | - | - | CSAALAREQFF | TGCAGTGCTGCCCTAGCTAGAGAGCAGTTCTTC
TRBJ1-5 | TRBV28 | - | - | CASSSMTESNQPQHF | TGTGCCAGCAGTTCCATGACAGAAAGCAATCAGCCCCAGCATTTT
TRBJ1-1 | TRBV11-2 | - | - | CATRGFVPEAFF | TGTGCCACCCGAGGATTTGTCCCTGAAGCTTTCTTT
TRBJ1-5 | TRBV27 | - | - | CASSPDPRREGVSNQPQHF | TGTGCCAGCAGCCCTGACCCCCGGCGGGAAGGGGTAAGCAATCAGCCCCAGCATTTT
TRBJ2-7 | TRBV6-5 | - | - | CASRTGRWEYF | TGTGCCAGCAGGACAGGGAGGTGGGAGTACTTC
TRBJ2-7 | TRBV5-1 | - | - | CASSPGTLIYEQYF | TGCGCCAGCAGTCCAGGGACATTAATCTACGAGCAGTACTTC
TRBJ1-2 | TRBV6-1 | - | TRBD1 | CASSQDRAGYYGYTF | TGTGCCAGCAGTCAAGACAGGGCTGGGTACTATGGCTACACCTTC
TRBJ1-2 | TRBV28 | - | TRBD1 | CASSAGTGMVGNYGYTF | TGTGCCAGCAGCGCCGGGACAGGGATGGTTGGAAACTATGGCTACACCTTC
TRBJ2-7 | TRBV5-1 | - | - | CASSMDRGGYYEQYF | TGCGCCAGCAGCATGGACCGAGGAGGTTACTACGAGCAGTACTTC
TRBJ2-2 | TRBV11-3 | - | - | CASSLVSAGELFF | TGTGCCAGCAGCTTAGTATCGGCCGGGGAGCTGTTTTTT
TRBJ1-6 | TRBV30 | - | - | CAWRAYGGNSPLHF | TGTGCCTGGAGGGCGTACGGGGGAAATTCACCCCTCCACTTT
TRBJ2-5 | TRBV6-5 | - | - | CASSRGQTQYF | TGTGCCAGCAGTCGTGGCCAGACCCAGTACTTC
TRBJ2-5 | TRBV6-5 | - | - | CASSYSGGETQYF | TGTGCCAGCAGTTACTCGGGAGGAGAGACCCAGTACTTC
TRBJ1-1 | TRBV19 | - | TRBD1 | CASTETGSPEAFF | TGTGCCAGTACCGAGACAGGGAGCCCTGAAGCTTTCTTT
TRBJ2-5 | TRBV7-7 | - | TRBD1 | CASSLAGTGTETQYF | TGTGCCAGCAGCTTAGCAGGGACAGGGACGGAGACCCAGTACTTC
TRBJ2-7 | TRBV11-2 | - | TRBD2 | CASSGGEGIDYEQYF | TGTGCCAGCAGCGGCGGGGAGGGGATTGACTACGAGCAGTACTTC
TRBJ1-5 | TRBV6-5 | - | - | CASSPGGSGNQPQHF | TGTGCCAGCAGTCCCGGGGGTTCGGGCAATCAGCCCCAGCATTTT
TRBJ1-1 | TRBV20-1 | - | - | CSVLVTEAFF | TGCAGCGTACTCGTCACTGAAGCTTTCTTT
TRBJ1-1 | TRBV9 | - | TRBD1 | CASSVGQGATEAFF | TGTGCCAGCAGCGTCGGACAGGGGGCCACTGAAGCTTTCTTT
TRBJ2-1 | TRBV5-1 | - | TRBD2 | CASSSGLAGHNEQFF | TGCGCCAGCAGCAGTGGACTAGCGGGACACAATGAGCAGTTCTTC
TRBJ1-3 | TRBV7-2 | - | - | CASSTDGSSGNTIYF | TGTGCCAGCAGCACCGACGGGAGCTCTGGAAACACCATATATTTT
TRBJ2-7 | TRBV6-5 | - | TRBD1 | CASSPGTGGGQYF | TGTGCCAGCAGTCCCGGGACAGGGGGCGGGCAGTACTTC
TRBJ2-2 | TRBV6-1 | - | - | CALMNGLWTGELFF | TGTGCCTTGATGAACGGTTTGTGGACCGGGGAGCTGTTTTTT
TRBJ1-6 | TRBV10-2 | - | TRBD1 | CASSESKTGGNRAYNSPLHF | TGCGCCAGCAGTGAGTCGAAGACAGGGGGGAATAGGGCCTATAATTCACCCCTCCACTTT
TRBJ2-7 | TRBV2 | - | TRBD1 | CASSYGTGPYEQYF | TGTGCCAGCAGTTATGGGACAGGGCCCTACGAGCAGTACTTC
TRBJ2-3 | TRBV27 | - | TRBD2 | CASRYLAGGLGTDTQYF | TGTGCCAGCCGATACCTAGCGGGAGGGCTGGGCACAGATACGCAGTATTTT
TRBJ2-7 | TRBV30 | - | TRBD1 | CAWIHRGNSYEQYF | TGTGCCTGGATCCACAGGGGAAATTCCTACGAGCAGTACTTC
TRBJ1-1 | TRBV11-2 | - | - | CASSPLSGTLNTEAFF | TGTGCCAGCAGCCCCCTTTCCGGGACACTAAACACTGAAGCTTTCTTT
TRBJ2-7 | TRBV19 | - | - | CASSMRGGPVAYEQYF | TGTGCCAGTAGTATGCGGGGCGGGCCAGTGGCCTACGAGCAGTACTTC
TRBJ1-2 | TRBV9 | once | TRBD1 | CASSGGGQRVYGYTF | TGTGCCAGCAGCGGAGGGGGACAGAGAGTCTATGGCTACACCTTC
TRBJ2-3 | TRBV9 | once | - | CASSTRSGPADTQYF | TGTGCCAGCAGCACGCGAAGCGGGCCGGCAGATACGCAGTATTTT
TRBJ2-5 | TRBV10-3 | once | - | CAISDLTGEWETQYF | TGTGCCATCAGTGACCTTACGGGGGAATGGGAGACCCAGTACTTC
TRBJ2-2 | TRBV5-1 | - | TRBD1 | CASSLGFGTGTNTGELFF | TGCGCCAGCAGCTTGGGATTCGGGACAGGGACCAACACCGGGGAGCTGTTTTTT
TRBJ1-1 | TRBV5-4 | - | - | CASSPPRGVNTEAFF | TGTGCCAGCAGCCCCCCCCGGGGAGTGAACACTGAAGCTTTCTTT